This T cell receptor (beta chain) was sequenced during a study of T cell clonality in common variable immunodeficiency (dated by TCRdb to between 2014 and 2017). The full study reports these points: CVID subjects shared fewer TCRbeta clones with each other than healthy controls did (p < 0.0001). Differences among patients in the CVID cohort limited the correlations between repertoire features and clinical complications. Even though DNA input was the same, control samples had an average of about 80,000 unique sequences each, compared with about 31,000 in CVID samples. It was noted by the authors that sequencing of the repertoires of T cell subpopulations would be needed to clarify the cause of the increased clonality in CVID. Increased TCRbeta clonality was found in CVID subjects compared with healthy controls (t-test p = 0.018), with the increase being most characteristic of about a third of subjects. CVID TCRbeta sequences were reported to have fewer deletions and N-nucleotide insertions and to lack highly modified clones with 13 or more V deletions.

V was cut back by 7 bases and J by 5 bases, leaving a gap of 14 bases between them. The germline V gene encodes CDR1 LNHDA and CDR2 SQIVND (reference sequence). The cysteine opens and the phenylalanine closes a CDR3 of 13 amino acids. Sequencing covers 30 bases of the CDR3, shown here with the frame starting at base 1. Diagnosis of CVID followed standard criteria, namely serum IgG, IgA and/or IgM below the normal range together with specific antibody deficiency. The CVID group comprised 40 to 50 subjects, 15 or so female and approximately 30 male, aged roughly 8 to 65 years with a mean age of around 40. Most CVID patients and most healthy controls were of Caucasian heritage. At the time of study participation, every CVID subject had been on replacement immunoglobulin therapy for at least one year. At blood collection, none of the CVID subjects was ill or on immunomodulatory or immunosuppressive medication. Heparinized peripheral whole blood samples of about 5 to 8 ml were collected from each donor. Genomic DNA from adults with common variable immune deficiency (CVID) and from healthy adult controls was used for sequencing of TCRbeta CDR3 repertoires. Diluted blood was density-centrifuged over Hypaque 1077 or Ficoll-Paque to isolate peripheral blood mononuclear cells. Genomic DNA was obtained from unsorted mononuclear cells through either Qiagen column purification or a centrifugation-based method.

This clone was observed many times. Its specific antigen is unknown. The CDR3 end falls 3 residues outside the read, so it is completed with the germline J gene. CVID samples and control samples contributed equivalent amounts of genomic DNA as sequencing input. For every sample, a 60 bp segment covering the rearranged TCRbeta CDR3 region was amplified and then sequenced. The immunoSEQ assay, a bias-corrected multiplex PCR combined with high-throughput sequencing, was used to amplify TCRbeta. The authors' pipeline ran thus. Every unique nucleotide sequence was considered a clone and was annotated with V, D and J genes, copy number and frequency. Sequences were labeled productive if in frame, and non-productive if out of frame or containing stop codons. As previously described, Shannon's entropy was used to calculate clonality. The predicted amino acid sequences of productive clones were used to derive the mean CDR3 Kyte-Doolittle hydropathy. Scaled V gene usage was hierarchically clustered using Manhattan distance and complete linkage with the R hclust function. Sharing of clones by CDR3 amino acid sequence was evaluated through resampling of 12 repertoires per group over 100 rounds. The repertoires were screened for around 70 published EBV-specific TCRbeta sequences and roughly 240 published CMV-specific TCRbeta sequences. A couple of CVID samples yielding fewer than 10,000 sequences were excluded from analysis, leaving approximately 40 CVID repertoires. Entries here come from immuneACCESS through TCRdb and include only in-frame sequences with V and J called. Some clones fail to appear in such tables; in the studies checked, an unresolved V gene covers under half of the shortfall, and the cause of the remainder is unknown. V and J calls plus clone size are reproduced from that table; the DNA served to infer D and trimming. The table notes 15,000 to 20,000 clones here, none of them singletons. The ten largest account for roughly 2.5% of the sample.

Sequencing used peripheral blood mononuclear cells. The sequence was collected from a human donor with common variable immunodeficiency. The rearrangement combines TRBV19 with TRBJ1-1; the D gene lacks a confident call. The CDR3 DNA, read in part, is TGTGCCAGTACCATTTTAGGGCGTACTGAA. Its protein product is CASTILGRTE. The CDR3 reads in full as CASTILGRTEAFF.